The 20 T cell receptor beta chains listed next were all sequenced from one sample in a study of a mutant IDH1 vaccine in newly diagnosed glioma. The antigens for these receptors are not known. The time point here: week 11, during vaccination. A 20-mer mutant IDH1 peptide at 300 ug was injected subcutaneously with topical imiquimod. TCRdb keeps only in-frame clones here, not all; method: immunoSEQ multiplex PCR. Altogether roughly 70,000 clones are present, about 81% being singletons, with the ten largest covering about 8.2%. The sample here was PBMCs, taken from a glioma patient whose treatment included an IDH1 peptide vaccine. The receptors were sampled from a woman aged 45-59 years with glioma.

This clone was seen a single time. The CDR3 DNA reads as TGTGCCAGCAGCTTACCAACTCCGCAGGCAGAAGCTTTCTTT. Encoded protein: CASSLPTPQAEAFF. V is TRBV11-2 and J is TRBJ1-1; D call uncertain. The V gene's germline CDR1 is SGHAT and CDR2 FQNNGV. The ends were cut back, 2 bases at V and 8 bases at J, with 15 bases in the middle. The CDR3 has 14 residues.

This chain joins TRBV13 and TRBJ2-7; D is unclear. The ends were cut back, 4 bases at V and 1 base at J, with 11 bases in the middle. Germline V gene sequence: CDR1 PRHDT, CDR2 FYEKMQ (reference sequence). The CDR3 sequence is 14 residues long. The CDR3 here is CASSSSSKSYEQYF. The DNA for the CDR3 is TGTGCCAGCAGCTCCTCGTCCAAGTCCTACGAGCAGTACTTC.

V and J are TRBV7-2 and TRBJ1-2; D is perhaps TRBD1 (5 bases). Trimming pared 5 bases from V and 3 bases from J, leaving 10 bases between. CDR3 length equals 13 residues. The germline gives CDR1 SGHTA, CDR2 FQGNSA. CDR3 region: CASSPVGDYGYTF. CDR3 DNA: TGTGCCAGCAGCCCGGTGGGGGACTATGGCTACACCTTC.

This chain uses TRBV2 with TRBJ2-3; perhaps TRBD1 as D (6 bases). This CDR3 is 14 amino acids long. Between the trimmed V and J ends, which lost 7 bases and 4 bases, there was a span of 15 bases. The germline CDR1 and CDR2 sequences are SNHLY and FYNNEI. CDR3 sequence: CASNRYRVADTQYF. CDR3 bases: TGTGCCAGCAATAGGTACAGGGTGGCAGATACGCAGTATTTT. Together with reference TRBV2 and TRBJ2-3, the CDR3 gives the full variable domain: EPEVTQTPSHQVTQMGQEVILRCVPISNHLYFYWYRQILGQKVEFLVSFYNNEISEKSEIFDDQFSVERPDGSNFTLKIRSTKLEDSAMYFCASNRYRVADTQYFGPGTRLTVL.

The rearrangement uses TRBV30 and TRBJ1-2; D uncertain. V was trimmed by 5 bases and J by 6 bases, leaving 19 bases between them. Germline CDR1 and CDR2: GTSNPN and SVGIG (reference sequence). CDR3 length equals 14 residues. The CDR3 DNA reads TGTGCCTGGTCCCTGGCTGTTAGGGCTGATGGCTACACCTTC. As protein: CAWSLAVRADGYTF.

CDR3 sequence (DNA): TGTGCCAGCAGCCCACGAACGAGTAATTCACCCCTCCACTTT. Residues: CASSPRTSNSPLHF. The chain employs TRBV9 and TRBJ1-6; the D is unclear. The length of the CDR3 is 14 residues. The germline V gene has CDR1 SGDLS and CDR2 YYNGEE. The V end was cut by 4 bases, the J end by 6 bases, with 11 bases between.

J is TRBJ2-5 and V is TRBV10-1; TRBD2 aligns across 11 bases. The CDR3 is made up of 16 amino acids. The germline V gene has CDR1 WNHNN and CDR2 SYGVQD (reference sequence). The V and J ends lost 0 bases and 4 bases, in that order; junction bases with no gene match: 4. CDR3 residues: CASSESGTSGRETQYF. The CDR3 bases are TGCGCCAGCAGTGAGTCGGGGACTAGCGGACGAGAGACCCAGTACTTC.

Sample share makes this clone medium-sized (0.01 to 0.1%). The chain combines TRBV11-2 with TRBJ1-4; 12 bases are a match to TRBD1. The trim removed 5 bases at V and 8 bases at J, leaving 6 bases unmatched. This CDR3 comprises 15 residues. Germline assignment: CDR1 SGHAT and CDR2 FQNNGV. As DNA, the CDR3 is TGTGCCAGCAGCAGAGACGGGACAGGGGGCGAAAAACTGTTTTTT. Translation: CASSRDGTGGEKLFF.

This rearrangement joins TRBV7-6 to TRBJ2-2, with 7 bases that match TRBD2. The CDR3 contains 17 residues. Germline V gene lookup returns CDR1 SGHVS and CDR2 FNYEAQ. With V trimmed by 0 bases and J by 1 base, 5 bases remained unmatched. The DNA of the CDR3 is TGTGCCAGCAGCTTAGCTCTTTGGGAGGGGAACACCGGGGAGCTGTTTTTT. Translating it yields CASSLALWEGNTGELFF.

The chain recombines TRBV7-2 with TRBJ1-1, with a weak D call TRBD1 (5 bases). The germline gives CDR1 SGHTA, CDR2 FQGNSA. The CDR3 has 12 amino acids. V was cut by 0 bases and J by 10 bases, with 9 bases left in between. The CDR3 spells CASSLAQGAAFF. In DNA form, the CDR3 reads TGTGCCAGCAGCTTAGCGCAGGGAGCAGCTTTCTTT.

The CDR3 DNA reads TGTGCCAGCAGCTCGGGGACGATGGAAGAGACCCAGTACTTC. Protein product: CASSSGTMEETQYF. V is TRBV9 and J is TRBJ2-5; D is possibly TRBD1 or TRBD2 (5 bases each). CDR1 SGDLS and CDR2 YYNGEE come from the germline V gene. Trimming removed 4 bases at V and 3 bases at J, with 13 bases between. The length of the CDR3 is 14 residues.

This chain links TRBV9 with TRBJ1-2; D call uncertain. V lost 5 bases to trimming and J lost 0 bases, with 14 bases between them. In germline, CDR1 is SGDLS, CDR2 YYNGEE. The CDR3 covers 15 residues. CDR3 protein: CASSRNVGSNYGYTF. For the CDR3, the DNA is TGTGCCAGCAGTCGTAATGTGGGATCTAACTATGGCTACACCTTC. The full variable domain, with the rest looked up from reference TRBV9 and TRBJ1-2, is DSGVTQTPKHLITATGQRVTLRCSPRSGDLSVYWYQQSLDQGLQFLIQYYNGEERAKGNILERFSAQQFPDLHSELNLSSLELGDSALYFCASSRNVGSNYGYTFGSGTRLTVV.

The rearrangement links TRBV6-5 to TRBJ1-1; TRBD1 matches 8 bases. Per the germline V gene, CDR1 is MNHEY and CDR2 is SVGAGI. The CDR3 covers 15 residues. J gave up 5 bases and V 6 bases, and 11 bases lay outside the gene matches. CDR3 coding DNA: TGTGCCAGCAGCGCCATGGACAGGGTATATACTGAAGCTTTCTTT. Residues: CASSAMDRVYTEAFF.

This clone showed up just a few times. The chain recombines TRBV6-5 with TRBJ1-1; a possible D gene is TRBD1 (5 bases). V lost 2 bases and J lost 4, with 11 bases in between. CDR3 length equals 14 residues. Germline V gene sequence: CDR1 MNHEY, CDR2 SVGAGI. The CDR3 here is CASSYGGLGTEAFF. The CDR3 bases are TGTGCCAGCAGTTACGGGGGTTTGGGCACTGAAGCTTTCTTT.

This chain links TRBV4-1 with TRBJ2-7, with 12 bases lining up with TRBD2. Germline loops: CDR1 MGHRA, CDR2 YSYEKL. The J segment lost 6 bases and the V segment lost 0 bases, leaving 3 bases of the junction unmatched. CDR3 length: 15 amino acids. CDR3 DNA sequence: TGCGCCAGCAGCCAAGATGGACTAGCGGGGTCCGAGCAGTACTTC. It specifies CASSQDGLAGSEQYF.

The DNA of the CDR3 is TGTGCCAGCAGTTACAGGGTAGAAGATACGCAGTATTTT. This encodes CASSYRVEDTQYF. The chain combines TRBV6-6 with TRBJ2-3; no reliable D call. The CDR3 covers 13 residues. Germline values: CDR1 MNHNY, CDR2 SVGAGI (reference sequence). Trimming pared 2 bases from V and 5 bases from J, leaving 8 bases between.

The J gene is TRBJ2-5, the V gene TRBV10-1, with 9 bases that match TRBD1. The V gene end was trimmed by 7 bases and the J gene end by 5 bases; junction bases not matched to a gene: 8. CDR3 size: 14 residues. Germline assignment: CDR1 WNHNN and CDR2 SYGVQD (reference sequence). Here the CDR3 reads CASNYRGLGETQYF. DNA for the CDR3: TGCGCCAGCAACTACAGGGGGCTGGGGGAGACCCAGTACTTC.

In DNA form, the CDR3 reads TGTGCCAGCTCACCACCAGCCGGGACAGGGGGCTCCGAGCCCCAGCATTTT. This sequence encodes CASSPPAGTGGSEPQHF. V usage is TRBV18 and J usage is TRBJ1-5; 12 nucleotides agree with TRBD1. V gave up 0 bases and J gave up 8 bases; unmatched junction bases: 8. Germline V gives CDR1 KGHSH, CDR2 LQKENI. The CDR3 extends over 17 amino acids.

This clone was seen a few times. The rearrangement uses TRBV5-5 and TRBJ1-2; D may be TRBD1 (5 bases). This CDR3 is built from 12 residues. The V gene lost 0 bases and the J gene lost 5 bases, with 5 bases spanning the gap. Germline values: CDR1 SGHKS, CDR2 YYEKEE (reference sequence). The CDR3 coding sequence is TGTGCCAGCAGCTTGGAGGGGTATGGCTACACCTTC. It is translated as CASSLEGYGYTF.

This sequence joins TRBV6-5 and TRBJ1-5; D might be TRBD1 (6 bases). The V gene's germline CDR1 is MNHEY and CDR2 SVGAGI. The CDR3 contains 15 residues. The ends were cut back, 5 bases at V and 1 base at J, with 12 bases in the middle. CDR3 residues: CASSVDSMSNQPQHF. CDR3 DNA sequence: TGTGCCAGCAGTGTGGACAGCATGAGCAATCAGCCCCAGCATTTT.